These 10 T cell receptor beta chains were sequenced from one sample in a study of blood T cells in healthy people across ages. PCR was performed a second time for 7 to 11 cycles using a sample-barcoded 5' primer and a J-beta primer mix. TCRdb re-called the 5' RACE reads through MiXCR, storing one row per CDR3 protein. The table lists some 1.7 million distinct CDR3 sequences, roughly 28% of them singletons. The specimen sequenced was blood. The receptors here all came from a woman aged 25 to 39 in good health.

This clonotype occurred a few times. The rearrangement joins TRBV11-2 to TRBJ1-2; D not resolved. Trimming cost V 5 bases and J 2 bases, with 12 bases left between them. Germline V CDR1 and CDR2: SGHAT, FQNNGV. CDR3 length: 14 amino acids. The chain's CDR3 is CASSRSDGNYGYTF. CDR3 in DNA: TGTGCCAGCAGCCGATCGGACGGGAACTATGGCTACACCTTC.

This clonotype was counted a few times. The V gene is TRBV20-1, the J gene TRBJ1-1; D possibly corresponds to TRBD1 (6 bases). CDR1 DFQATT and CDR2 SNEGSKA come from the germline V gene (reference sequence). Deletions cut 7 bases from V and 7 bases from J, with 16 bases between. This CDR3 is 12 amino acids long. The CDR3 bases are TGCAGTGTACCAGACAGGCGTAATGAAGCTTTCTTT. It codes for CSVPDRRNEAFF.

The CDR3 DNA sequence: TGTGCCAGCAGGCCCCGGGGAGTCTACGAGCAGTACTTC. It translates to CASRPRGVYEQYF. The chain links TRBV12-3 or TRBV12-4 to TRBJ2-7; maybe TRBD2 (5 bases). Trimming cost V 6 bases and J 3 bases, with 12 bases left between them. The CDR3 is made up of 13 amino acids.

This clonotype has a count of ten or more. This chain uses TRBV28 with TRBJ2-7; 7 bases line up with TRBD2. The CDR3 runs to 15 residues. Trimming at V came to 6 bases and at J to 2 bases, leaving 10 bases not matched to a gene. CDR1 is MDHEN and CDR2 is SYDVKM in the germline V gene. In DNA form, the CDR3 reads TGTGCCAGCAGCTCCTGGGAGGGAGCAACCTACGAGCAGTACTTC. Protein: CASSSWEGATYEQYF.

This clonotype was seen many times. The V call is TRBV4-1, the J call TRBJ2-7; D possibly corresponds to TRBD1 (5 bases). The CDR3 totals 15 residues. CDR1 MGHRA and CDR2 YSYEKL come from the germline V gene. The V end lost 3 bases, the J end lost 3 bases, and 15 bases lay between the germline ends. The CDR3 here is CASSHPSKGDYEQYF. The CDR3 DNA is TGCGCCAGCAGCCACCCCTCTAAAGGGGACTACGAGCAGTACTTC.

This clonotype was seen a few times. J is TRBJ2-1 and V is TRBV3-1; 9 bases align to TRBD1. Unmatched junction bases numbered 5, after V lost 4 bases and J lost 7 bases. Germline lookup yields CDR1 LGHDT and CDR2 YNNKEL (reference sequence). The CDR3 is 14 amino acids. The CDR3 is CASSLEGTGNEQFF. The CDR3 bases are TGTGCCAGCAGCCTCGAAGGGACAGGGAATGAGCAGTTCTTC.

V gene TRBV4-3 combines with J gene TRBJ2-7; D is possibly TRBD1 (6 bases). Per the germline V gene, CDR1 is LGHNA and CDR2 is YSLEER. The CDR3 runs to 15 residues. Trimming stripped 0 bases from V and 4 bases from J, with 13 bases between. The CDR3 coding sequence is TGCGCCAGCAGCCAAGATCCCGGGACAAGGTACGAGCAGTACTTC. Residues: CASSQDPGTRYEQYF.

The rearrangement links TRBV9 to TRBJ2-1, with D possibly matching TRBD2 (6 bases). Germline V lookup: CDR1 SGDLS, CDR2 YYNGEE. This CDR3 region has 14 residues. Between the trimmed V and J ends, which lost 3 bases and 5 bases, there was a span of 12 bases. CDR3 bases: TGTGCCAGCAGCGGGGGAGGATCTGACAATGAGCAGTTCTTC. Protein product: CASSGGGSDNEQFF.

This sequence joins TRBV6-1 and TRBJ2-5, with 10 bases that match TRBD2. Germline lookup yields CDR1 MNHNS and CDR2 SASEGT. The V segment lost 3 bases and the J segment 4 bases; nucleotides outside the gene matches: 11. The CDR3 sequence is 17 residues long. In nucleotides, the CDR3 is TGTGCCAGCAGTGAGTTTGCTAGCGGGAGAGGGGCAGAGACCCAGTACTTC. It specifies CASSEFASGRGAETQYF.

Turning to this clonotype: This may be a read error, as it is one base from a much larger clone. V usage is TRBV4-3 and J usage is TRBJ2-1; unclear D gene. The tail of the sequence fits TRBJ2-7 better, so the J call may be wrong. Germline V gives CDR1 LGHNA, CDR2 YSLEER. The CDR3 totals 14 residues. The CDR3 coding sequence is TGCGCCAGCAGCCAATCGGGTTCCTACAATGAGCAGTACTTC. It is translated as CASSQSGSYNEQYF.